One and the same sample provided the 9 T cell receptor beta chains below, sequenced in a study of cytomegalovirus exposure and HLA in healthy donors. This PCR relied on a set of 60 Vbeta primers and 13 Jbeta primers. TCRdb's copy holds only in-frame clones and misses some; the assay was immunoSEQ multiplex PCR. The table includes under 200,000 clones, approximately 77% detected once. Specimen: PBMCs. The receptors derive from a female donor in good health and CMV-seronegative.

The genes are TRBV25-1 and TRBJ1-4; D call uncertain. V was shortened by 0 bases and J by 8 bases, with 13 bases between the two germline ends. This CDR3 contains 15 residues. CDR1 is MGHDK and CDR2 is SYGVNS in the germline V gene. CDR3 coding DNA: TGTGCCAGCAGTGAATATGGGGAGGCAAGGGAAAAACTGTTTTTT. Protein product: CASSEYGEAREKLFF. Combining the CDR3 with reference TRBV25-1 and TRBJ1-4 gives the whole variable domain EADIYQTPRYLVIGTGKKITLECSQTMGHDKMYWYQQDPGMELHLIHYSYGVNSTEKGDLSSESTVSRIRTEHFPLTLESARPSHTSQYLCASSEYGEAREKLFFGSGTQLSVL.

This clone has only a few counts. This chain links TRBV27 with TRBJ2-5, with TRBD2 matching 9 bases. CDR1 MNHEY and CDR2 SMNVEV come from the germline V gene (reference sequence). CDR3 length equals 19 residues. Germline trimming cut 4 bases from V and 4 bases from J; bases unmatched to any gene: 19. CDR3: CASSSAWSAGGFLGETQYF. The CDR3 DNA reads TGTGCCAGCAGTTCCGCCTGGTCCGCGGGGGGGTTTTTGGGAGAGACCCAGTACTTC.

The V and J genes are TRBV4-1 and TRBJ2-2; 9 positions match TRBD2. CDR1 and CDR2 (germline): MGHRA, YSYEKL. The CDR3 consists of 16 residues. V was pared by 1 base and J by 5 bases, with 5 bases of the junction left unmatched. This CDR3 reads CASSQAAGGGTGELFF. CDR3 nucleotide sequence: TGCGCCAGCAGCCAAGCGGCGGGAGGGGGGACCGGGGAGCTGTTTTTT.

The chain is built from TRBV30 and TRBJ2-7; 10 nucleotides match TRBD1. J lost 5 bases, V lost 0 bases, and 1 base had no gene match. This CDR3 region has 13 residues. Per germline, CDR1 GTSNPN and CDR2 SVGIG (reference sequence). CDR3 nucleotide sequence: TGTGCCTGGAGTGTTGGGACAGGGGACGAGCAGTACTTC. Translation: CAWSVGTGDEQYF.

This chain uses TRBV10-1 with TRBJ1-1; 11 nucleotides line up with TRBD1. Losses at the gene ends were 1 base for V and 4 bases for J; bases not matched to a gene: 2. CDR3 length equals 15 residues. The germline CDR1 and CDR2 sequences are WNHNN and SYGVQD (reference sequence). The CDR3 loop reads CASSEWTGGITEAFF. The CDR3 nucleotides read TGCGCCAGCAGTGAGTGGACAGGGGGCATCACTGAAGCTTTCTTT.

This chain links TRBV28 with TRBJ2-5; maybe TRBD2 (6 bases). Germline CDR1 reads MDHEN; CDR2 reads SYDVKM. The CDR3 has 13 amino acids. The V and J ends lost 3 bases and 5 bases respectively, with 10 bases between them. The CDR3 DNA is TGTGCCAGCAGTTTGAGTGGGAGGGAGACCCAGTACTTC. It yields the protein CASSLSGRETQYF.

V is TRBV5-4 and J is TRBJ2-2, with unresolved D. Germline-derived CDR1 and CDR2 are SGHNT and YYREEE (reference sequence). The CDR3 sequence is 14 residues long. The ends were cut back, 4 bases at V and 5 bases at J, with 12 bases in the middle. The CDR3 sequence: CASSPMTVTGELFF. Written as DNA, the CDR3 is TGTGCCAGCAGCCCAATGACTGTGACCGGGGAGCTGTTTTTT.

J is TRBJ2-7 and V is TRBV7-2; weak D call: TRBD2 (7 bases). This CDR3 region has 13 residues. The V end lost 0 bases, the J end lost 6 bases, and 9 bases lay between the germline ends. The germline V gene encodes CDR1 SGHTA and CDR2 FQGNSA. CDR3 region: CASSLAGGLEQYF. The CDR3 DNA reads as TGTGCCAGCAGCTTAGCGGGGGGGCTCGAGCAGTACTTC.

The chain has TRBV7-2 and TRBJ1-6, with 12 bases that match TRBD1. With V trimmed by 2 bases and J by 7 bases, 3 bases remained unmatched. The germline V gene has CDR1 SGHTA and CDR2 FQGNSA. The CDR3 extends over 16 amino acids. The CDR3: CASSLQGQGANSPLHF. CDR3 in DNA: TGTGCCAGCAGCTTACAGGGACAGGGGGCCAATTCACCCCTCCACTTT.